The entry that follows covers one TCR beta chain sequence. Its target is unknown. The data stem from a study of CD8 T cells in ankylosing spondylitis. TCRdb redid the calling of the 5' RACE reads with MiXCR, one entry per CDR3 protein. In the table there are a few hundred thousand distinct CDR3 sequences, 15% to 20% of which are singletons. J lost 10 bases, V lost 10 bases, and 15 bases had no gene match. Germline CDR1 SEHNR, CDR2 FQNEAQ (reference sequence). The CDR3 spans 14 residues. The study, taken as a whole, reports: Seemingly characteristic of ankylosing spondylitis blood was a TCR beta motif consisting of about 8 highly homologous variants. Researchers reportedly found disease-linked clones significantly enriched in matched ankylosing spondylitis synovial fluid.

V is TRBV7-9 and J is TRBJ1-1, with 10 bases aligning to TRBD1. Source material: blood, either unsorted or a sorted T cell fraction (not recorded which). The sequence derives from a male donor with ankylosing spondylitis. CDR3 residues: CAIETGTGVRAAFF. The DNA for the CDR3 is TGTGCCATCGAAACCGGGACAGGGGTTCGAGCAGCTTTCTTT.